One and the same sample provided the 18 T cell receptor beta chains below, sequenced in a study of vaccination and CD4 T cells after COVID-19. No cognate antigen is known for these TCRs. Cultured CD4+ T cell DNA underwent sequencing with the Oncomine TCR Beta short-read assay. MiXCR, run by TCRdb on the PCR reads, gives a single entry per CDR3 protein. The sample has roughly 13,000 distinct CDR3 sequences, 51% seen once. Treatment given: roughly ten-day PBMC culture with coronavirus spike peptide pools or control peptides (ViraFEST assay). The source was CD4+ T cells from blood, cultured in vitro, collected before SARS-CoV-2 vaccination. The receptors stem from a human donor who had recovered from COVID-19.

V is TRBV7-2 and J is TRBJ2-5, with D possibly TRBD1 on 5 matching bases. The germline CDR1 and CDR2 sequences are SGHTA and FQGNSA. The CDR3 contains 15 residues. Trimming shortened V by 5 bases and J by 5 bases, and 18 bases separated the two germline ends. The CDR3 loop reads CASSVGAGNGETQYF. CDR3 in DNA: TGTGCCAGCAGCGTAGGGGCAGGGAATGGTGAGACCCAGTACTTC.

The genes are TRBV6-1 and TRBJ1-2; 9 bases align to TRBD1. Germline-derived CDR1 and CDR2 are MNHNS and SASEGT. This CDR3 is 17 amino acids long. J lost 1 base, V lost 4 bases, and 10 bases had no gene match. Here the CDR3 DNA reads TGTGCCAGCAGTGTCCGGACAGGGGCGGTCGTTAACTATGGCTACACCTTC. Translating it yields CASSVRTGAVVNYGYTF.

Judged by abundance, this clonotype is medium-sized. The chain is built from TRBV27 and TRBJ1-5; 9 bases match TRBD1. J gave up 7 bases and V 2 bases, and 9 bases lay outside the gene matches. This CDR3 has 16 amino acids. Germline V gene data show CDR1 as MNHEY and CDR2 as SMNVEV (reference sequence). As DNA, the CDR3 is TGTGCCAGCAGTTTAGTAGGACAGGGGCCCCGGCAGCCCCAGCATTTT. Protein: CASSLVGQGPRQPQHF.

Comment on this clonotype: The junction departs from the called germline gene at one end, perhaps through a read error. This chain connects TRBV24-1 to TRBJ2-7, with D uncertain. This CDR3 is 9 amino acids long. The germline V gene encodes CDR1 KGHDR and CDR2 SFDVKD. The CDR3 nucleotides read TGTGCCACCAGTGATTTCCCAGACTTC. It encodes CATSDFPDF.

The chain recombines TRBV7-9 with TRBJ2-7, with TRBD2 identical over 8 bases. The CDR3 has 18 residues. V lost 1 base and J lost 5; bases outside the gene matches: 16. The V gene's germline CDR1 is SEHNR and CDR2 FQNEAQ (reference sequence). The CDR3 DNA is TGTGCCAGCAGCTTAGTTTTGGCGGGAGGCTCTCCTGGTCACGAGCAGTACTTC. It is translated as CASSLVLAGGSPGHEQYF.

This clonotype was counted only a few times. This sequence joins TRBV6-1 and TRBJ1-2; 8 nucleotides line up with TRBD1. The V and J ends lost 3 bases and 2 bases, in that order; junction bases with no gene match: 8. Per germline, CDR1 MNHNS and CDR2 SASEGT. The CDR3 runs to 16 residues. Here the CDR3 reads CASSDPGQGSNYGYTF. The CDR3, as DNA: TGTGCCAGCAGTGACCCAGGACAGGGTTCCAACTATGGCTACACCTTC.

V is TRBV19 and J is TRBJ1-5; tentative D call: TRBD1 (5 bases). Trimming removed 5 bases at V and 2 bases at J, with 13 bases between. The CDR3 spans 15 residues. Germline V gene data show CDR1 as LNHDA and CDR2 as SQIVND (reference sequence). DNA for the CDR3: TGTGCCAGTAGTCAGATGGGGGGGGGCAATCAGCCCCAGCATTTT. As protein: CASSQMGGGNQPQHF.

V is TRBV6-2 or TRBV6-3 and J is TRBJ2-5; 10 nucleotides agree with TRBD2. This CDR3 is 13 amino acids long. Germline V CDR1 and CDR2: MNHEY, SVGEGT. V shed 6 bases and J 9 bases; nucleotides not matched to a gene: 7. In DNA, the CDR3 is TGTGCCAGCAGCCCCGGACTAGCGGCGTCCCAGTACTTC. As protein: CASSPGLAASQYF.

This clonotype was detected only once. V gene TRBV2 combines with J gene TRBJ1-3, with 9 bases matching TRBD1. The CDR3 is 14 amino acids. Germline trimming cut 5 bases from V and 2 bases from J; bases unmatched to any gene: 1. CDR1 SNHLY and CDR2 FYNNEI come from the germline V gene. CDR3 loop: CASSRTGAGNTIYF. DNA for the CDR3: TGTGCCAGCAGTAGGACAGGGGCTGGAAACACCATATATTTT.

This clonotype was found once. The chain has TRBV7-9 and TRBJ1-1, with 8 bases identical to TRBD1. V lost 5 bases and J lost 7; bases outside the gene matches: 9. Germline lookup yields CDR1 SEHNR and CDR2 FQNEAQ (reference sequence). The CDR3 covers 14 residues. In DNA, the CDR3 is TGTGCCAGCAGCCCCTGGACAGGGAAACTTGAAGCTTTCTTT. Translation gives CASSPWTGKLEAFF.

This clonotype has a handful of counts. The V call is TRBV6-5, the J call TRBJ1-2; 10 bases match TRBD1. The CDR3 has 15 amino acids. Germline CDR1 reads MNHEY; CDR2 reads SVGAGI. Germline trimming cut 4 bases from V and 6 bases from J; bases unmatched to any gene: 8. CDR3 residues: CASSFLTGGAHGYTF. The CDR3 nucleotides read TGTGCCAGCAGTTTCCTGACAGGGGGCGCTCATGGCTACACCTTC.

This clonotype was seen a handful of times. The chain links TRBV19 to TRBJ1-5; TRBD1 is a possible D gene (5 bases). Germline CDR1 and CDR2: LNHDA and SQIVND (reference sequence). The ends were cut back, 7 bases at V and 3 bases at J, with 19 bases in the middle. This CDR3 spans 16 amino acids. CDR3 in DNA: TGTGCCAGTACCCCCCGCCAGGGAATAGTCAATCAGCCCCAGCATTTT. Translating gives CASTPRQGIVNQPQHF.

V usage is TRBV27 and J usage is TRBJ1-6; 8 bases map to TRBD1. The V gene's germline CDR1 is MNHEY and CDR2 SMNVEV (reference sequence). The CDR3 totals 17 residues. With V trimmed by 2 bases and J by 1 base, 4 bases remained unmatched. The CDR3 here is CASSLNRGSSYNSPLHF. DNA of the CDR3: TGTGCCAGCAGTTTAAACAGGGGGTCTTCCTATAATTCACCCCTCCACTTT.

This chain joins TRBV20-1 and TRBJ2-7, with 7 bases matching TRBD2. Germline CDR1 and CDR2: DFQATT and SNEGSKA (reference sequence). This CDR3 is built from 14 residues. The V and J ends lost 1 base and 7 bases, in that order; junction bases with no gene match: 10. The CDR3 region has the DNA TGCAGTGCTAGAGGGGAAGGAGGGAGGGAAGAGCAGTACTTC. Translating it yields CSARGEGGREEQYF.

Only a few counts were recorded for this clonotype. J is TRBJ1-6 and V is TRBV10-3, with D possibly TRBD1 on 6 matching bases. Per germline, CDR1 ENHRY and CDR2 SYGVKD. V lost 6 bases to trimming and J lost 10 bases, with 13 bases between them. The CDR3 has 13 amino acids. CDR3 sequence: CAIRQGFESPLHF. CDR3 DNA: TGTGCCATCAGACAGGGTTTCGAGTCACCCCTCCACTTT.

The sample holds a few counts of this clonotype. The V call is TRBV10-3, the J call TRBJ1-2; D is ambiguous. The CDR3 spans 13 residues. The germline CDR1 and CDR2 sequences are ENHRY and SYGVKD. Trimming stripped 6 bases from V and 8 bases from J, with 16 bases between. CDR3 DNA sequence: TGTGCCATCAGGAGTCAAATAGAGAAGGGCTACACCTTC. Translating gives CAIRSQIEKGYTF.

There are a few counts of this clonotype. The V and J genes are TRBV7-2 and TRBJ1-1; D not resolved. The CDR3 runs 17 residues. Trimming left V 1 base short and J 1 base short, with 16 bases between. CDR1 and CDR2 (germline): SGHTA, FQGNSA. In DNA, the CDR3 is TGTGCCAGCAGCTTAGAGGATGTTGCCAGCTCGAACACTGAAGCTTTCTTT. Protein: CASSLEDVASSNTEAFF.

CDR3 DNA sequence: TGTGCCAGTAGTGGTAACGGCGCCTACGAGCAGTACTTC. As protein: CASSGNGAYEQYF. The chain combines TRBV19 with TRBJ2-7; D is undetermined. V was clipped by 5 bases and J by 2 bases, with 10 bases between them. The CDR3 sequence is 13 residues long. The germline gives CDR1 LNHDA, CDR2 SQIVND (reference sequence).